The count of the clone carrying this T cell receptor (beta chain) is one. The data were obtained in a study of blood T cell repertoires in COVID-19. Looking at the study overall: Donors in Cohort 3 who had recovered were those with two negative PCRs, healthcare professional clearance, or resolution of their symptoms. There were acute and convalescent COVID-19 samples, and they came from the United States, Italy and Spain.

TCRdb's table, derived via immunoSEQ multiplex PCR, lists solely in-frame clones and lacks some. This table holds hundreds of thousands of clones, more than 75% found once. The cohort comprised adults aged 18 to 89 years residing in approximately 25 US areas. Membership in each cohort depended on participant-reported clinical history. This clonotype was obtained from a woman in her fifties or sixties in a cohort exposed to, infected with or recovered from COVID-19 (not recorded which). What was sequenced was PBMCs or T cells enriched from blood (not recorded which).

This CDR3 is CVSLGASEAFF. CDR3 DNA sequence: TGTGTCTCCCTGGGGGCCTCTGAAGCTTTCTTT. This chain links TRBV27 with TRBJ1-1; tentative D call: TRBD1 (6 bases). This CDR3 comprises 11 residues. Per the germline V gene, CDR1 is MNHEY and CDR2 is SMNVEV (reference sequence).